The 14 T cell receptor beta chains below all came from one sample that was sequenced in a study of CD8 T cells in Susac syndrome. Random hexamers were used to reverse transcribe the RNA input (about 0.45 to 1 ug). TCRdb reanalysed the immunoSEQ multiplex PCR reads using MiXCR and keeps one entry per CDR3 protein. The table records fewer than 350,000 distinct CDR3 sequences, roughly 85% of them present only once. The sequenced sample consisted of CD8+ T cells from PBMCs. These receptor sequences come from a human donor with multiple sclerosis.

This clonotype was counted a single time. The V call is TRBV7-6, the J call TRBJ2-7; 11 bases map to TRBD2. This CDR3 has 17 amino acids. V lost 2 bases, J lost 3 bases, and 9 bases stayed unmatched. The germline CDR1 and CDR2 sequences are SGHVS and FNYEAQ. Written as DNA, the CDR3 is TGTGCCAGCAGCTTACGTAGCGGGAGGGCCATTGGCTACGAGCAGTACTTC. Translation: CASSLRSGRAIGYEQYF.

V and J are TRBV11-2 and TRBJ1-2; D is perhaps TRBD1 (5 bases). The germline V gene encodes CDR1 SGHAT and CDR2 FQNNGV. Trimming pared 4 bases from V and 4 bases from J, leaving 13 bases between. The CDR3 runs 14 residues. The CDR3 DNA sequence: TGTGCCAGCAGCTCTGGGGACTCTTTCTATGGCTACACCTTC. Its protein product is CASSSGDSFYGYTF.

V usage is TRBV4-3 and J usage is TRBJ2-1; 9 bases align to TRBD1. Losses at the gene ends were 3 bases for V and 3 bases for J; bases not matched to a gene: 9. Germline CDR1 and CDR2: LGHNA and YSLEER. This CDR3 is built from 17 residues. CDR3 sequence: CASSHLRGQGLYNEQFF. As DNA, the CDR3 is TGCGCCAGCAGCCACCTTCGGGGACAGGGCCTCTACAATGAGCAGTTCTTC.

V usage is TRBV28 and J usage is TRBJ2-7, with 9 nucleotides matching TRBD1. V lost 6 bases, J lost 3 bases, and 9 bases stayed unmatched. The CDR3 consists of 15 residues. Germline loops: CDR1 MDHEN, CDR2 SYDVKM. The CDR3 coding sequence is TGTGCCAGCAGGCGTCCGGGACAGGGTAACTACGAGCAGTACTTC. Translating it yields CASRRPGQGNYEQYF. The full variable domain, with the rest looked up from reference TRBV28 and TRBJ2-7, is DVKVTQSSRYLVKRTGEKVFLECVQDMDHENMFWYRQDPGLGLRLIYFSYDVKMKEKGDIPEGYSVSREKKERFSLILESASTNQTSMYLCASRRPGQGNYEQYFGPGTRLTVT.

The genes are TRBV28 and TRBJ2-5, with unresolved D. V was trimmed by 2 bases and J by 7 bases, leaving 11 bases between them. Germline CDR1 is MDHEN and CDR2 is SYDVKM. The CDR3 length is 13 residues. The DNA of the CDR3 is TGTGCCAGCAGTTTAAAGTCGGTGGGGACCCAGTACTTC. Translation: CASSLKSVGTQYF.

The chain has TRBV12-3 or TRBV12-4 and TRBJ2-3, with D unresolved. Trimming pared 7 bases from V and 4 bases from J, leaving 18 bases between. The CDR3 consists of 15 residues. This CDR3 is CASIPRLDKADTQYF. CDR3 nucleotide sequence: TGTGCCAGCATTCCCCGACTCGACAAGGCAGATACGCAGTATTTT.

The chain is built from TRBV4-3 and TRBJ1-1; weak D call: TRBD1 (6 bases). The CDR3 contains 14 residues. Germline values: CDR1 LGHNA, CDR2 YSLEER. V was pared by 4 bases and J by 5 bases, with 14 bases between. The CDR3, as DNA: TGCGCCAGCAGCCTAAGGGAAGGGGGAACTGAAGCTTTCTTT. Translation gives CASSLREGGTEAFF.

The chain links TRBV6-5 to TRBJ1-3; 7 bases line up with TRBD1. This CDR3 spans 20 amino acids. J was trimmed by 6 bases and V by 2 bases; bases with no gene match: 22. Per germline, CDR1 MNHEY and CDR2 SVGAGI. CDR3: CASSYLLPSERGHEENTIYF. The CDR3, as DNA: TGTGCCAGCAGTTACCTGCTCCCAAGCGAAAGGGGGCATGAAGAAAACACCATATATTTT.

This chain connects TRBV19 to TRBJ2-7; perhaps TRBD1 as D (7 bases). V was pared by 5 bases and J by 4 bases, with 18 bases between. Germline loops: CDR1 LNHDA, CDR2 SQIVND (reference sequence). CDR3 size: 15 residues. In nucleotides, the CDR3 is TGTGCCAGTAGTCCAGAGGACAGGACTACTTACGAGCAGTACTTC. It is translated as CASSPEDRTTYEQYF.

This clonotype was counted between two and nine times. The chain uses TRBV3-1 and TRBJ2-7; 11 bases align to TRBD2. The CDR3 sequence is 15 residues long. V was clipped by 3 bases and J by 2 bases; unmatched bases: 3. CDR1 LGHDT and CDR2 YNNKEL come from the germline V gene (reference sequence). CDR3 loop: CASSQGLAVTYEQYF. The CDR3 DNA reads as TGTGCCAGCAGCCAGGGACTAGCGGTCACCTACGAGCAGTACTTC.

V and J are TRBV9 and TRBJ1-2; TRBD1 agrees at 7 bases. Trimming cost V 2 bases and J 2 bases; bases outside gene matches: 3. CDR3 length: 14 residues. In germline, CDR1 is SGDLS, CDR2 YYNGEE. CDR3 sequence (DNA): TGTGCCAGCAGCGTGGGACAGAAGAACTATGGCTACACCTTC. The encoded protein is CASSVGQKNYGYTF.

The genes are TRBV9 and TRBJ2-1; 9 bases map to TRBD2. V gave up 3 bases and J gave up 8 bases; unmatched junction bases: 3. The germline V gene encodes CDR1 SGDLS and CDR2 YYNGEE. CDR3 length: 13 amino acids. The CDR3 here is CASSGGTSYEQFF. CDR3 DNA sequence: TGTGCCAGCAGCGGAGGGACTAGCTATGAGCAGTTCTTC. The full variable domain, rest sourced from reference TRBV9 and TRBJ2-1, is DSGVTQTPKHLITATGQRVTLRCSPRSGDLSVYWYQQSLDQGLQFLIQYYNGEERAKGNILERFSAQQFPDLHSELNLSSLELGDSALYFCASSGGTSYEQFFGPGTRLTVL.

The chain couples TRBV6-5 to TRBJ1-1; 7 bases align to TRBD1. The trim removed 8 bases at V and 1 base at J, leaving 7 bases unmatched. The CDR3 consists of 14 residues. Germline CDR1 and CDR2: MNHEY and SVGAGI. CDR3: CASGEGATNTEAFF. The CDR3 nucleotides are TGTGCCAGCGGAGAGGGGGCCACGAACACTGAAGCTTTCTTT.

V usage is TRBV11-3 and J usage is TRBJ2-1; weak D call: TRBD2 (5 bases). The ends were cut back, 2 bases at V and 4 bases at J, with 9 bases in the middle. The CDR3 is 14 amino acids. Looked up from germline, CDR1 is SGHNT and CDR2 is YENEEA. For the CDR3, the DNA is TGTGCCAGCAGCTTATCACTAGAGTACAATGAGCAGTTCTTC. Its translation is CASSLSLEYNEQFF.